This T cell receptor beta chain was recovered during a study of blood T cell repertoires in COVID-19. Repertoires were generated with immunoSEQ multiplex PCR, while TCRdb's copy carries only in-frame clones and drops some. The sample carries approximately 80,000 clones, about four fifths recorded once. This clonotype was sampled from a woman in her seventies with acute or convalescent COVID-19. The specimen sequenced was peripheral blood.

CDR3 DNA: TGTGCCAGCAGTCCCCAGGGGATCGATGGCTACACCTTC. It specifies CASSPQGIDGYTF. The chain joins TRBV6-5 to TRBJ1-2, with D maybe TRBD1 (6 bases). The germline CDR1 and CDR2 sequences are MNHEY and SVGAGI. Trimming took 5 bases from V and 6 from J, leaving 13 bases between them. The CDR3 has 13 residues.